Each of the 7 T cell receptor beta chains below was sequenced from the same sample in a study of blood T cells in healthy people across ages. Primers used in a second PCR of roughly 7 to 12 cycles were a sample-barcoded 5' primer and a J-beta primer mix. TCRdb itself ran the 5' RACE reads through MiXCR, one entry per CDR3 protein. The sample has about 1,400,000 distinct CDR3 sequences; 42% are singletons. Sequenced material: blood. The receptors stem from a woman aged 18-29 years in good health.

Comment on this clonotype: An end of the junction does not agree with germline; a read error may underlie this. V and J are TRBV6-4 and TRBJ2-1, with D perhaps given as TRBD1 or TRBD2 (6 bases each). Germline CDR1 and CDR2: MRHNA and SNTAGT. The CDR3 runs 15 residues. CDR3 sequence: CACSDSPGAVHEQFF. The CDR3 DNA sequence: TGTGCCTGCAGTGACTCGCCGGGGGCCGTCCATGAGCAGTTCTTC.

DNA of the CDR3: TGTGCCAGCAGCCCTGATTGGTCCTATGGCTACACCTTC. It codes for CASSPDWSYGYTF. The J gene is TRBJ1-2, the V gene TRBV5-4; D is undetermined. The V end lost 4 bases, the J end lost 4 bases, and 11 bases lay between the germline ends. Germline V gene lookup returns CDR1 SGHNT and CDR2 YYREEE (reference sequence). The CDR3 is 13 amino acids.

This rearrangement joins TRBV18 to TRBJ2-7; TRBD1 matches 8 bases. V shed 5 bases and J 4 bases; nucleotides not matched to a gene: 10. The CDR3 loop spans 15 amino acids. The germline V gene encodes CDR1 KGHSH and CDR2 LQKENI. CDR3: CASSSGAGGGYEQYF. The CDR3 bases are TGTGCCAGCTCATCGGGGGCAGGGGGCGGGTACGAGCAGTACTTC.

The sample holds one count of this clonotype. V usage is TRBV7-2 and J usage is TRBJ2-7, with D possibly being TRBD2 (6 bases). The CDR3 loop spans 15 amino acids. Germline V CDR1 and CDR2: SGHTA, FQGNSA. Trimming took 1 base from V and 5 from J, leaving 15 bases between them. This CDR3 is CASSLVGTAKDEQYF. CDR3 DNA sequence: TGTGCCAGCAGCTTAGTGGGGACTGCGAAGGACGAGCAGTACTTC.

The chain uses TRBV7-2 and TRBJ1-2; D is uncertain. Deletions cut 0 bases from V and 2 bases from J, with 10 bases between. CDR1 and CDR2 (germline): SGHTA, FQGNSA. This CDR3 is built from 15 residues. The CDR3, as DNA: TGTGCCAGCAGCTTAGCGCCCGGATTAAACTATGGCTACACCTTC. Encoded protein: CASSLAPGLNYGYTF.

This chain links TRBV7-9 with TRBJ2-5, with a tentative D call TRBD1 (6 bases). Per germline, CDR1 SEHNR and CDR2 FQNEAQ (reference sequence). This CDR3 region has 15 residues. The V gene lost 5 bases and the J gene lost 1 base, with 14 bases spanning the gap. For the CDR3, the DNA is TGTGCCAGCAGCCTGACAGGTCCCTTCCAAGAGACCCAGTACTTC. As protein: CASSLTGPFQETQYF.

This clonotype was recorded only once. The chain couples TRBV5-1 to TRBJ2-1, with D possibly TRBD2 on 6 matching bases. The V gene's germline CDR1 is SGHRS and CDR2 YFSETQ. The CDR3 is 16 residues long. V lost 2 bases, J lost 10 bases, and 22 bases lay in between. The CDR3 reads CASSLAPGLSSYEQFF. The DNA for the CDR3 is TGCGCCAGCAGCTTAGCCCCGGGACTTTCCTCCTACGAGCAGTTCTTC.